These T cell receptor beta chains were read from a single sample in a study of cytomegalovirus exposure and HLA in healthy donors. Data came from immunoSEQ multiplex PCR; TCRdb stores just in-frame clones and leaves some out. This repertoire shows about 130,000 clones, approximately 72% found once; its top ten account for 2.9%. Sequenced sample: PBMCs. The source is a human donor in good health. CDR3s include the opening cysteine and the closing phenylalanine or tryptophan. Each record gives: D gene, V gene, clone size, J gene, CDR3 protein, CDR3 DNA. The D gene is left open where the match is weak. A clone size is listed for some rows: how often the clone was seen (once, few, many), or a class if it is expanded.

>TRBD2|TRBV19|-|TRBJ2-5
CASSVSSGGRRETQYF
TGTGCCAGTAGTGTTTCTAGCGGGGGACGCCGCGAGACCCAGTACTTC
>TRBD1|TRBV13|-|TRBJ2-7
CASSRGGAVYEQYF
TGTGCCAGCAGCCGAGGGGGCGCGGTCTACGAGCAGTACTTC
>TRBD1|TRBV2|-|TRBJ1-1
CASRTGTGDTEAFF
TGTGCCAGCAGAACCGGGACAGGGGACACTGAAGCTTTCTTT
>-|TRBV23-1|-|TRBJ2-4
CASSQAPGRTKNIQYF
TGCGCCAGCAGTCAAGCCCCAGGGAGGACTAAAAACATTCAGTACTTC
>TRBD1|TRBV5-1|few|TRBJ2-7
CASSFRDRAYEQYF
TGCGCCAGCAGCTTCCGGGACAGGGCCTACGAGCAGTACTTC
>-|TRBV5-6|-|TRBJ2-7
CASSLIRVELSEQYF
TGTGCCAGCAGCTTGATCAGGGTGGAATTGTCCGAGCAGTACTTC
>TRBD2|TRBV30|-|TRBJ2-3
CAWTRQTGGSTDTQYF
TGTGCCTGGACACGACAGACGGGGGGAAGCACAGATACGCAGTATTTT
>TRBD1|TRBV10-3|-|TRBJ2-7
CAIKSGGQGSEQYF
TGTGCCATCAAGAGTGGGGGACAGGGTTCCGAGCAGTACTTC
>-|TRBV19|few|TRBJ1-5
CASSIVRSWNQPQHF
TGTGCCAGTAGTATAGTACGGAGCTGGAATCAGCCCCAGCATTTT
>TRBD2|TRBV2|-|TRBJ2-5
CASSVLAAGGETQYF
TGTGCCAGCAGTGTTCTAGCGGCTGGGGGGGAGACCCAGTACTTC
>-|TRBV9|-|TRBJ2-3
CASSAGLTDTQYF
TGTGCCAGCAGCGCGGGACTTACAGATACGCAGTATTTT
>-|TRBV27|-|TRBJ2-2
CASSLSSAGDPTGELFF
TGTGCCAGCAGTTTATCCTCGGCAGGGGACCCCACCGGGGAGCTGTTTTTT
>TRBD1|TRBV27|-|TRBJ1-6
CASSVFPPGQGPSPLHF
TGTGCCAGCTCGGTTTTTCCTCCGGGACAGGGTCCTTCACCCCTCCACTTT
>-|TRBV5-6|-|TRBJ1-4
CASRRRGNEKLFF
TGTGCCAGCAGACGCAGGGGTAATGAAAAACTGTTTTTT
>-|TRBV10-3|-|TRBJ2-7
CAISDDRANYEQYF
TGTGCCATCAGTGACGATAGAGCCAACTACGAGCAGTACTTC
>-|TRBV7-9|-|TRBJ1-1
CSSTLEGVKNTEAFF
TGTTCCAGCACCCTGGAGGGAGTAAAGAACACTGAAGCTTTCTTT
>-|TRBV6-6|-|TRBJ2-5
CASSYLRLGQETQYF
TGTGCCAGCAGTTACCTGAGACTAGGCCAAGAGACCCAGTACTTC
>TRBD2|TRBV11-2|few|TRBJ2-2
CASSLGLREQTGELFF
TGTGCCAGCAGCTTAGGTTTGCGGGAGCAGACCGGGGAGCTGTTTTTT
>-|TRBV6-5|-|TRBJ2-3
CASRGVGGGLVTQYF
TGTGCCAGCAGAGGGGTTGGGGGGGGGCTCGTAACGCAGTATTTT
>-|TRBV6-1|-|TRBJ1-2
CASSEARSGIYGYTF
TGTGCCAGCAGTGAAGCGCGGTCAGGGATCTACGGCTACACCTTC
>TRBD2|TRBV27|-|TRBJ2-7
CASRAGGAYEQYF
TGTGCCAGTAGAGCGGGGGGAGCCTACGAGCAGTACTTC
>-|TRBV5-6|few|TRBJ2-7
CASSLGARYEQYF
TGTGCCAGCAGCTTGGGGGCGAGATACGAGCAGTACTTC
>TRBD2|TRBV6-4|once|TRBJ2-1
CASSDGTSGGSRFF
TGTGCCAGCAGTGACGGGACTAGCGGGGGCTCGAGGTTCTTC
>-|TRBV7-2|few|TRBJ1-6
CASSFPGGPLHF
TGTGCCAGCAGCTTTCCGGGGGGTCCCCTCCACTTT
>-|TRBV7-2|-|TRBJ2-7
CASSLDRVGYEQYF
TGTGCCAGCAGCTTAGACAGGGTAGGCTACGAGCAGTACTTC
>-|TRBV27|few|TRBJ2-7
CASRIQGLIGEQYF
TGTGCCAGCAGAATACAGGGTCTCATAGGCGAGCAGTACTTC
>TRBD1|TRBV7-2|-|TRBJ1-5
CASRPTGANQPQHF
TGTGCCAGCAGGCCGACAGGGGCCAATCAGCCCCAGCATTTT
>TRBD1|TRBV19|-|TRBJ2-7
CASSTHLAGTGSHEQYF
TGTGCCAGTAGTACCCACTTAGCCGGGACAGGGTCGCACGAGCAGTACTTC
>-|TRBV13|-|TRBJ2-1
CASTTAGFYNEQFF
TGTGCCAGCACCACGGCAGGCTTTTACAATGAGCAGTTCTTC
>-|TRBV7-9|-|TRBJ2-7
CASSSPLGTSYEQYF
TGTGCCAGCAGTTCCCCCCTTGGGACTTCCTACGAGCAGTACTTC
>TRBD1|TRBV7-9|-|TRBJ2-7
CASSPRDRGPYEQYF
TGTGCCAGCAGCCCCCGGGACAGGGGCCCCTACGAGCAGTACTTC
>TRBD1|TRBV6-1|-|TRBJ2-4
CASSEAIGQDVLRYF
TGTGCCAGCAGTGAAGCGATAGGACAGGACGTCTTAAGGTACTTC
>TRBD1|TRBV6-5|-|TRBJ1-3
CASRTGGSSGNTIYF
TGTGCCAGCAGAACAGGGGGTTCTTCTGGAAACACCATATATTTT
>TRBD1|TRBV19|-|TRBJ1-1
CASTNNRGGEIAFF
TGTGCCAGTACCAACAACAGGGGAGGCGAAATAGCTTTCTTT
>TRBD2|TRBV7-2|-|TRBJ2-1
CASSLRGGAIDEQFF
TGTGCCAGCAGCTTACGCGGGGGGGCCATCGATGAGCAGTTCTTC
>TRBD1|TRBV28|-|TRBJ2-7
CASSLRTGFHEQYF
TGTGCCAGCAGTTTGAGGACAGGGTTCCACGAGCAGTACTTC
>-|TRBV19|few|TRBJ1-2
CASSIDPRGGYTF
TGTGCCAGTAGTATAGACCCCAGAGGGGGCTACACCTTC
>-|TRBV5-4|-|TRBJ2-7
CASSYQQGREQYF
TGTGCCAGCAGCTACCAACAGGGTCGCGAGCAGTACTTC
>-|TRBV15|-|TRBJ1-1
CATSRDRGGTEAFF
TGTGCCACCAGCAGAGACAGGGGTGGGACTGAAGCTTTCTTT
>-|TRBV21-1|-|TRBJ1-1
CASSPTRGRGTMNTEAFF
TGTGCCAGCAGCCCAACGCGGGGGCGTGGGACCATGAACACTGAAGCTTTCTTT
>-|TRBV2|-|TRBJ1-2
CASRPRTDNYGYTF
TGTGCCAGCAGGCCGCGCACAGATAACTATGGCTACACCTTC
>TRBD1|TRBV27|-|TRBJ2-7
CASSADRGDYEQYF
TGTGCCAGCAGTGCCGACAGGGGGGACTACGAGCAGTACTTC
>-|TRBV19|-|TRBJ2-1
CASSPDRSVFGQFF
TGTGCCAGTAGCCCGGACAGAAGTGTCTTTGGGCAGTTCTTC
>-|TRBV5-4|-|TRBJ1-1
CASSRRRLMNTEAFF
TGTGCCAGCTCCCGGCGGCGGCTCATGAACACTGAAGCTTTCTTT
>-|TRBV30|-|TRBJ1-2
CAWSVRLRQPNNGYTF
TGTGCCTGGAGTGTAAGGCTTAGACAGCCCAACAATGGCTACACCTTC
>-|TRBV7-9|-|TRBJ2-3
CASSLGKLAPSTDTQYF
TGTGCCAGCAGCTTAGGCAAGCTAGCCCCTAGCACAGATACGCAGTATTTT
>-|TRBV10-3|-|TRBJ2-1
CAISDRSSVRVDEQFF
TGTGCCATCAGTGATAGGTCTAGCGTCCGGGTGGATGAGCAGTTCTTC
>-|TRBV6-5|-|TRBJ1-5
CASSYGGSWPQHF
TGTGCCAGCAGTTACGGCGGAAGTTGGCCCCAGCATTTT
>TRBD2|TRBV9|-|TRBJ2-1
CASSVSPGLAGNNEQFF
TGTGCCAGCAGCGTAAGTCCGGGGCTAGCGGGCAACAATGAGCAGTTCTTC